This passage covers 19 T cell receptor beta chains from one sample sequenced in a study of blood T cells in healthy people across ages. A second roughly 6 to 11 cycle PCR used barcoded and J-beta primers. TCRdb re-called the 5' RACE reads through MiXCR, storing one row per CDR3 protein. This sample has more than 1.4 million distinct CDR3 sequences, with 42% found just once. The sequencing sample was made of blood. Receptors were obtained from a woman between 18 and 30 years old in good health.

The gene calls are TRBV12-3 or TRBV12-4 and TRBJ1-2; perhaps TRBD1 as D (6 bases). The CDR3 contains 16 residues. Trimming stripped 5 bases from V and 8 bases from J, with 24 bases between. The CDR3 DNA follows: TGTGCCAGCAGTCCGACTCGACAGGCAAGCCTTAGAGGCTACACCTTC. Amino acids: CASSPTRQASLRGYTF.

This clonotype was found a few times. The chain joins TRBV7-9 to TRBJ2-5; 9 bases align to TRBD2. The CDR3 is 15 residues long. Per germline, CDR1 SEHNR and CDR2 FQNEAQ (reference sequence). V lost 5 bases and J lost 2; bases outside the gene matches: 6. The CDR3 DNA is TGTGCCAGCAGCATCGGGACTAGCACGCAAGAGACCCAGTACTTC. Amino acids: CASSIGTSTQETQYF.

The rearrangement uses TRBV3-1 and TRBJ2-1, with 9 bases lining up with TRBD2. CDR3 length: 18 residues. J was trimmed by 7 bases and V by 4 bases; bases with no gene match: 17. Germline CDR1 LGHDT, CDR2 YNNKEL (reference sequence). Here the CDR3 reads CASSRKPEGLAGRNEQFF. The CDR3 region has the DNA TGTGCCAGCAGCCGTAAACCCGAAGGTCTAGCGGGGCGGAATGAGCAGTTCTTC.

With regard to this clonotype: A much larger clone is a single base away; this may be a read error. The chain is built from TRBV4-2 and TRBJ2-3; maybe TRBD1 (5 bases). This CDR3 comprises 15 residues. Germline V gene data show CDR1 as LGHNA and CDR2 as YNFKEQ. The CDR3: CASSQARADTGTQYF. The CDR3 DNA follows: TGTGCCAGCAGCCAAGCAAGGGCGGATACAGGTACGCAGTATTTT.

The chain is built from TRBV21-1 and TRBJ1-1; the DNA was not used to check the table's D call, TRBD1. TRBV21-1 is noted as a pseudogene. The CDR3 is 16 amino acids. CDR3 residues: CASSKPSDRESTEAFF. The DNA of the CDR3 is TGTGCCAGCAGCAAACCCTCGGACAGGGAGAGCACTGAAGCTTTCTTT.

The V gene is TRBV12-3 or TRBV12-4, the J gene TRBJ2-5, with D hard to call. This CDR3 is 15 amino acids long. V dropped 5 bases and J dropped 2 bases, with 15 bases sitting between them. The CDR3 loop is CASSPRSTGQETQYF. CDR3 nucleotide sequence: TGTGCCAGCAGTCCCCGCTCGACGGGTCAAGAGACCCAGTACTTC.

This clonotype was observed a single time. CDR3 in DNA: TGCAGTGCTAAGGACGGGATCGACACCGGGGAGCTGTTTTTT. It is translated as CSAKDGIDTGELFF. The gene calls are TRBV20-1 and TRBJ2-2; TRBD2 might be the D (5 bases). This CDR3 has 14 amino acids. Germline values: CDR1 DFQATT, CDR2 SNEGSKA (reference sequence). Trimming left V 4 bases short and J 3 bases short, with 12 bases between.

In the case of this clonotype: A junction end diverges from the germline sequence, so it may reflect a read error. The rearrangement joins TRBV4-1 to TRBJ2-3; 7 bases fit TRBD1. CDR1 MGHRA and CDR2 YSYEKL come from the germline V gene. The CDR3 is 14 residues long. The DNA for the CDR3 is TGTGCCAGCAGCCCGGGACAGTACACAGATACGCAGTATTTT. This gives the protein CASSPGQYTDTQYF.

This clonotype appeared a single time. The chain links TRBV5-8 to TRBJ2-5, with a possible D match to TRBD1 (6 bases). Trimming cost V 0 bases and J 4 bases, with 13 bases left between them. Germline V CDR1 and CDR2: SGHTS, YDEGEE. The CDR3 has 15 residues. The CDR3: CASSLVFGRGETQYF. In DNA, the CDR3 is TGTGCCAGCAGCTTGGTTTTTGGCAGGGGAGAGACCCAGTACTTC.

The chain employs TRBV20-1 and TRBJ1-5; D uncertain. Per germline, CDR1 DFQATT and CDR2 SNEGSKA (reference sequence). The length of the CDR3 is 13 residues. V was cut by 5 bases and J by 7 bases, with 15 bases left in between. The CDR3 nucleotides read TGCAGTGCTTCGCAACCATCGGAGCAGCCCCAGCATTTT. Translation gives CSASQPSEQPQHF.

This clonotype was counted a single time. V is TRBV21-1 and J is TRBJ2-1; the D call in the table, TRBD1, was not verified against the DNA. TRBV21-1 is noted as a pseudogene. This CDR3 has 19 amino acids. The CDR3 nucleotides are TGTGCCAGCAGCGCCCTGCCCGACAGGGGCCCCCCACAAACCTACGAGCAGTTCTTC. Translating it yields CASSALPDRGPPQTYEQFF.

This chain joins TRBV27 and TRBJ2-7; the D gene is possibly TRBD1 (6 bases). CDR1 and CDR2 from the germline V gene are MNHEY and SMNVEV (reference sequence). V was trimmed by 5 bases and J by 0 bases, leaving 11 bases between them. This CDR3 is built from 14 residues. As DNA, the CDR3 is TGTGCCAGCAGTCCTGGACAGCGCTCCTACGAGCAGTACTTC. This sequence encodes CASSPGQRSYEQYF.

This clonotype occurred a few times. This chain joins TRBV6-1 and TRBJ2-1, with TRBD2 matching over 9 bases. With 2 bases clipped from V and 4 bases from J, the junction kept 3 bases outside the gene matches. The CDR3 consists of 15 residues. The V gene's germline CDR1 is MNHNS and CDR2 SASEGT. The CDR3 is CASSELAGFYNEQFF. The CDR3 DNA follows: TGTGCCAGCAGTGAACTAGCGGGATTTTACAATGAGCAGTTCTTC.

This clonotype has just a few counts. The J gene is TRBJ2-1, the V gene TRBV6-2 or TRBV6-3; tentatively, D is TRBD1 or TRBD2 (5 bases each). Germline assignment: CDR1 MNHEY and CDR2 SVGEGT. Between the trimmed V and J ends, which lost 5 bases and 4 bases, there was a span of 12 bases. The CDR3 extends over 14 amino acids. As DNA, the CDR3 is TGTGCCAGCAGTATACCCGGGGCGTACAATGAGCAGTTCTTC. It encodes CASSIPGAYNEQFF.

V is TRBV7-6 and J is TRBJ2-1, with D perhaps matching TRBD1 (6 bases). The CDR3 extends over 14 amino acids. Germline-derived CDR1 and CDR2 are SGHVS and FNYEAQ. The V end was cut by 5 bases, the J end by 6 bases, with 14 bases between. The CDR3, as DNA: TGTGCCAGCAGCCCACGTTCAGGGGTCAATGAGCAGTTCTTC. Amino acid sequence: CASSPRSGVNEQFF.

The J gene is TRBJ1-2, the V gene TRBV4-2, with a weak D call TRBD1 (5 bases). CDR1 is LGHNA and CDR2 is YNFKEQ in the germline V gene. The CDR3 is made up of 16 amino acids. Trimming took 0 bases from V and 3 from J, leaving 14 bases between them. The DNA for the CDR3 is TGTGCCAGCAGCCAAGATCGGGGGAGGGTGCACTATGGCTACACCTTC. Translating it yields CASSQDRGRVHYGYTF.

The chain has TRBV6-5 and TRBJ2-1; TRBD2 agrees at 8 bases. CDR3 size: 14 residues. The germline V gene encodes CDR1 MNHEY and CDR2 SVGAGI. V dropped 10 bases and J dropped 9; count of bases not matched to a gene: 14. The CDR3 DNA reads TGTGCCACCTCTGAAGCGGGGGTGGCGGGTGAGCAGTTCTTC. Translating it yields CATSEAGVAGEQFF.

The chain carries TRBV20-1 and TRBJ2-3; D not certain. The V end lost 0 bases, the J end lost 2 bases, and 9 bases lay between the germline ends. This CDR3 is 14 amino acids long. Germline V gene sequence: CDR1 DFQATT, CDR2 SNEGSKA (reference sequence). The CDR3 sequence is CSARDQYDTDTQYF. CDR3 nucleotides: TGCAGTGCTAGAGATCAATACGACACAGATACGCAGTATTTT.

Written as DNA, the CDR3 is TGCAGTGCTAGAGCCGAAACTAGCGGAGGGAACAATGAGCAGTTCTTC. It specifies CSARAETSGGNNEQFF. The chain joins TRBV20-1 to TRBJ2-1, with 8 nucleotides matching TRBD2. The CDR3 contains 16 residues. From germline, CDR1 is DFQATT and CDR2 SNEGSKA (reference sequence). The trim removed 1 base at V and 5 bases at J, leaving 10 bases unmatched.